This TCR beta chain was identified during a study of T cells after yellow fever vaccination. Study outcomes and limitations: Reappearance after the booster was observed for most primary-vaccination clones (roughly 97% CD4, roughly 90% CD8). Weaker in magnitude, the secondary response showed a faster peak on day 5 versus 15.

A word on this clonotype: Antigen: not known.

It was through 5'RACE template switching that TCR cDNA was made, with a universal primer site and UMIs added. TCRdb reanalysed the 5' RACE reads using MiXCR and keeps one entry per CDR3 protein. The sample consists of just under 600,000 distinct CDR3 sequences, about 13% of them appearing once. V shed 7 bases and J shed 6 bases, with 7 bases lying between them. The CDR3 is 11 amino acids. Germline CDR1 is KGHSH and CDR2 is LQKENI. This TCR was recovered from a young man who received the YFV17D yellow fever vaccine. This chain connects TRBV18 to TRBJ2-1; the D is unclear. The sample here was PBMCs, taken on the day of the yellow fever booster vaccination. Written as DNA, the CDR3 is TGTGCCAGCTGGGTCGGCAATGAGCAGTTCTTC. Translating it yields CASWVGNEQFF.